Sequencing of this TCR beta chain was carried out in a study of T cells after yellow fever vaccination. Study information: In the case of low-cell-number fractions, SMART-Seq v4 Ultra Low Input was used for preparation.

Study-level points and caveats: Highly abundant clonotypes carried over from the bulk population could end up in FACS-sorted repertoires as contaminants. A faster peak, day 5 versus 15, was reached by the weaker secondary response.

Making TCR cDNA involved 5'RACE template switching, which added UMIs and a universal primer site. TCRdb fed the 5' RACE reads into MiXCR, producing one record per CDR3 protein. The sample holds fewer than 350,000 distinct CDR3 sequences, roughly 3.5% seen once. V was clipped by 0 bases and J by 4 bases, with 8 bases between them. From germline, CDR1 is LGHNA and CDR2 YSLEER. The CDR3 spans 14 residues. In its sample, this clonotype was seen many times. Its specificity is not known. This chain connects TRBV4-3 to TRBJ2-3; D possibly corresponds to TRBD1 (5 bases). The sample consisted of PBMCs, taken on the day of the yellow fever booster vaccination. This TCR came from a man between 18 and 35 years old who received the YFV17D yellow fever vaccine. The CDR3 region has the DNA TGCGCCAGCAGCCAAGAACAGGACCCAGATACGCAGTATTTT. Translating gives CASSQEQDPDTQYF.